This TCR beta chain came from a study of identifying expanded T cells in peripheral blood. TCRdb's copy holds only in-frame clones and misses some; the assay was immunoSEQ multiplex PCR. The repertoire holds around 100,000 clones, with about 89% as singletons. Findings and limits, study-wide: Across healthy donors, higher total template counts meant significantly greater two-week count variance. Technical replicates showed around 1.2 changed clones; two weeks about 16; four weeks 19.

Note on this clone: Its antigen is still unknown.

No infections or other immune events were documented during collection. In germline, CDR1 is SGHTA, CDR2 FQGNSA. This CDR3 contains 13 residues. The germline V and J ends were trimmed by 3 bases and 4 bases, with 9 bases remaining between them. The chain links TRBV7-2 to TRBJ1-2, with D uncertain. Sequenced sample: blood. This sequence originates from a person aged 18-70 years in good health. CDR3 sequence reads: CASSFRNSYGYTF. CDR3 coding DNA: TGTGCCAGCAGCTTCAGGAATAGCTATGGCTACACCTTC.